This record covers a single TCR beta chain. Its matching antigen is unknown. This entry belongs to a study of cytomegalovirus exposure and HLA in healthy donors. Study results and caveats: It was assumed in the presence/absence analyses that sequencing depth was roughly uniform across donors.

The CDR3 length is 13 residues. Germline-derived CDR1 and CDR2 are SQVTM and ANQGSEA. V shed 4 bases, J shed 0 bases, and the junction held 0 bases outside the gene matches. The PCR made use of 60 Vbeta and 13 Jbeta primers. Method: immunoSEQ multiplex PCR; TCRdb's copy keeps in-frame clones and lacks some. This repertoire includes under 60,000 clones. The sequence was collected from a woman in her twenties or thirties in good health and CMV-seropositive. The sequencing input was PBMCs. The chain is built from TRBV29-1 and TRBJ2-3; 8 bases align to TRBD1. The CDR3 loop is CSVGQGSTDTQYF. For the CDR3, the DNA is TGCAGCGTTGGACAGGGGAGCACAGATACGCAGTATTTT.